The rows below give T cell receptor beta chains drawn from one sample of a study of cytomegalovirus exposure and HLA in healthy donors. Repertoires were generated with immunoSEQ multiplex PCR, while TCRdb's copy carries only in-frame clones and drops some. The data contain about 81,000 clones, 77% of them singletons. Material: PBMCs. These receptors all stem from a man aged 50-60 years in good health and CMV-seropositive. The conserved cysteine and the conserved F or W are not part of the CDR3 here.

v_call	j_call	cdr3_aa
TRBV28	TRBJ1-5	ASRRAGTENQPQH
TRBV9	TRBJ2-7	ASSGQGAGEQY
TRBV11-2	TRBJ1-1	ASSSQGTSNTEAF
TRBV30	TRBJ1-2	AWGDRDYGYT
TRBV7-2	TRBJ2-3	ASSLLAGTDTQY
TRBV11-3	TRBJ2-1	ASSLVGGHWDEQF
TRBV14	TRBJ1-4	ASSQDGAGVFEKLF
TRBV2	TRBJ2-2	ASSFEQGAGELF
TRBV27	TRBJ2-2	ASSLAAPKRTGELF
TRBV5-1	TRBJ1-2	ASSLVSGAGYGYT
TRBV11-3	TRBJ2-7	ASSLEATQY
TRBV14	TRBJ2-5	ASSPWTSGYQETQY
TRBV6-5	TRBJ2-1	ASSYASGNPLVQF
TRBV19	TRBJ2-1	ATKGGDPEQF
TRBV19	TRBJ1-5	ASTPGTGSNQPQH
TRBV2	TRBJ1-1	ASTRQENTEAF
TRBV9	TRBJ2-6	ASSPRGGASGANGLT
TRBV10-2	TRBJ2-2	ASLLGTGELF
TRBV6-1	TRBJ2-2	ASSVTSGATGELF
TRBV4-2	TRBJ2-2	ASSQDFGTGVWELF
TRBV4-1	TRBJ1-1	ASSQVFLLAQSGTEAF
TRBV21-1	TRBJ2-5	ASSNPDRGLETQY
TRBV7-6	TRBJ2-7	ASSLAGVYEQY
TRBV5-6	TRBJ2-7	ASSFTTQSYEQY
TRBV6-5	TRBJ1-2	ASSYVPGVGGYT
TRBV27	TRBJ2-7	ASSFKREASYEQY
TRBV6-1	TRBJ2-2	ASSERVPGRELF